Each of the 17 T cell receptor beta chains below was sequenced from the same sample in a study of blood T cell repertoires in COVID-19. This table comes from immunoSEQ multiplex PCR, and its TCRdb copy is limited to in-frame clones, with some not included. The repertoire consists of under 150,000 clones, with under 90% occurring once and the leading ten covering 3% to 4%. Sequencing was done on a sample of PBMCs or T cells enriched from blood (not recorded which). The receptors were sampled from a man in his forties or fifties in a cohort exposed to, infected with or recovered from COVID-19 (not recorded which).

V gene TRBV4-3 combines with J gene TRBJ1-2; the D is unclear. V was shortened by 0 bases and J by 8 bases, with 13 bases between the two germline ends. CDR1 LGHNA and CDR2 YSLEER come from the germline V gene. There are 14 residues in the CDR3. The chain's CDR3 is CASSQDNSGVGYTF. DNA of the CDR3: TGCGCCAGCAGCCAAGATAATTCCGGGGTCGGCTACACCTTC.

A few counts support this clone. The chain recombines TRBV24-1 with TRBJ1-6; the match to TRBD1 covers 7 bases. CDR3 length equals 13 residues. V shed 9 bases, J shed 11 bases, and the junction held 9 bases outside the gene matches. Per germline, CDR1 KGHDR and CDR2 SFDVKD. The CDR3 coding sequence is TGTGCCACCCGAGAGGGGGCCGAGGCACCCCTCCACTTT. This translates into CATREGAEAPLHF.

This clone was detected only a few times. The rearrangement joins TRBV11-2 to TRBJ2-7; TRBD1 aligns across 9 bases. From germline, CDR1 is SGHAT and CDR2 FQNNGV. The CDR3 contains 17 residues. With 4 bases clipped from V and 2 bases from J, the junction kept 12 bases outside the gene matches. CDR3 residues: CASSYTGGSPGAYEQYF. In nucleotides, the CDR3 is TGTGCCAGCAGCTATACAGGGGGCTCTCCCGGCGCCTACGAGCAGTACTTC.

This clone was detected only once. The chain has TRBV6-6 and TRBJ2-3; 9 bases agree with TRBD2. CDR1 MNHNY and CDR2 SVGAGI come from the germline V gene (reference sequence). The CDR3 is 15 residues long. V was pared by 2 bases and J by 6 bases, with 6 bases of the junction left unmatched. The CDR3 sequence is CASSYGREGLDTQYF. The CDR3 DNA reads TGTGCCAGCAGTTACGGGCGGGAGGGCCTGGATACGCAGTATTTT.

There are a few counts of this clone. The rearrangement uses TRBV15 and TRBJ2-1; TRBD1 might be the D (6 bases). Germline V gene lookup returns CDR1 LNHNV and CDR2 YYDKDF (reference sequence). CDR3 length equals 15 residues. V was shortened by 3 bases and J by 10 bases, with 19 bases between the two germline ends. In DNA form, the CDR3 reads TGTGCCACCAGCAGGGAGACTGGGGGCCGTCCAGAGCAGTTCTTC. Protein: CATSRETGGRPEQFF.

In its sample, this clone was seen once. The chain carries TRBV4-2 and TRBJ2-7, with D maybe TRBD1 (5 bases). Deletions cut 1 base from V and 0 bases from J, with 13 bases between. CDR3 length equals 16 residues. Germline V CDR1 and CDR2: LGHNA, YNFKEQ. DNA for the CDR3: TGTGCCAGCAGCCAAGGGGGCGGTATGAGCTCCTACGAGCAGTACTTC. It codes for CASSQGGGMSSYEQYF.

This clone was found a few times. The chain combines TRBV5-1 with TRBJ2-1, with 9 bases identical to TRBD1. After removal of 4 bases from V and 5 bases from J, the junction contained 10 bases not matched to a gene. CDR3 length equals 16 residues. Looked up from germline, CDR1 is SGHRS and CDR2 is YFSETQ. In nucleotides, the CDR3 is TGCGCCAGCAGCACAACAGGGGGCGAGTGGGACAATGAGCAGTTCTTC. This sequence encodes CASSTTGGEWDNEQFF. Full variable domain (missing parts from reference TRBV5-1 and TRBJ2-1): KAGVTQTPRYLIKTRGQQVTLSCSPISGHRSVSWYQQTPGQGLQFLFEYFSETQRNKGNFPGRFSGRQFSNSRSEMNVSTLELGDSALYLCASSTTGGEWDNEQFFGPGTRLTVL.

The chain joins TRBV5-1 to TRBJ2-5; 8 bases are a match to TRBD1. This CDR3 comprises 14 residues. CDR1 and CDR2 (germline): SGHRS, YFSETQ. The V segment lost 3 bases and the J segment 4 bases; nucleotides outside the gene matches: 5. CDR3 residues: CASSWSGGAETQYF. CDR3 nucleotides: TGCGCCAGCAGCTGGTCAGGGGGCGCAGAGACCCAGTACTTC.

This chain connects TRBV2 to TRBJ2-7; D gene ambiguous. From germline, CDR1 is SNHLY and CDR2 FYNNEI. CDR3 length equals 11 residues. V was pared by 6 bases and J by 6 bases, with 9 bases between. CDR3 protein: CASSPAVEQYF. CDR3 nucleotides: TGTGCCAGCAGCCCCGCGGTCGAGCAGTACTTC. The full variable domain, rest sourced from reference TRBV2 and TRBJ2-7, is EPEVTQTPSHQVTQMGQEVILRCVPISNHLYFYWYRQILGQKVEFLVSFYNNEISEKSEIFDDQFSVERPDGSNFTLKIRSTKLEDSAMYFCASSPAVEQYFGPGTRLTVT.

V usage is TRBV4-1 and J usage is TRBJ2-2; 9 bases are shared with TRBD1. The CDR3 loop spans 18 amino acids. Germline trimming cut 4 bases from V and 3 bases from J; bases unmatched to any gene: 12. The germline V gene encodes CDR1 MGHRA and CDR2 YSYEKL. CDR3 region: CASSLPGTGNKDTGELFF. As DNA, the CDR3 is TGCGCCAGCAGCCTTCCCGGGACAGGGAATAAGGACACCGGGGAGCTGTTTTTT.

The chain carries TRBV25-1 and TRBJ2-6; no definite D call. The CDR3 consists of 14 residues. Deletions cut 3 bases from V and 0 bases from J, with 3 bases between. Per the germline V gene, CDR1 is MGHDK and CDR2 is SYGVNS. The CDR3 region is CASSDISGANVLTF. The CDR3, as DNA: TGTGCCAGCAGTGATATCTCTGGGGCCAACGTCCTGACTTTC.

This chain links TRBV4-1 with TRBJ2-7; 9 positions agree with TRBD2. Trimming removed 1 base from V and 3 bases from J; junction bases left unmatched: 7. This CDR3 comprises 16 residues. The germline gives CDR1 MGHRA, CDR2 YSYEKL. DNA for the CDR3: TGCGCCAGCAGCCAAGTTGTAAGCGGGGGGTTCTACGAGCAGTACTTC. It yields the protein CASSQVVSGGFYEQYF.

The chain uses TRBV6-6 and TRBJ2-7; 11 nucleotides align to TRBD2. This CDR3 spans 18 amino acids. CDR1 and CDR2 from the germline V gene are MNHNY and SVGAGI (reference sequence). Trimming cost V 6 bases and J 0 bases; bases outside gene matches: 13. The CDR3 protein is CASSRLPAGLADSYEQYF. In DNA, the CDR3 is TGTGCCAGCAGCCGACTACCCGCGGGACTAGCGGACTCCTACGAGCAGTACTTC.

This sequence joins TRBV19 and TRBJ2-1; tentative D call: TRBD2 (6 bases). The germline V gene encodes CDR1 LNHDA and CDR2 SQIVND (reference sequence). CDR3 length equals 16 residues. V lost 1 base, J lost 0 bases, and 10 bases lay in between. The CDR3 here is CASSIGTGSSYNEQFF. The DNA of the CDR3 is TGTGCCAGTAGTATAGGCACCGGGAGCTCCTACAATGAGCAGTTCTTC.

The chain links TRBV5-4 to TRBJ1-3, with 10 bases lining up with TRBD1. From germline, CDR1 is SGHNT and CDR2 YYREEE (reference sequence). J lost 4 bases, V lost 4 bases, and 14 bases had no gene match. This CDR3 contains 18 residues. As DNA, the CDR3 is TGTGCCAGCAGCATGGGGGACAGGGGTACCCAACAGGGAAACACCATATATTTT. Its protein product is CASSMGDRGTQQGNTIYF.

The chain employs TRBV7-9 and TRBJ1-3; TRBD1 is a possible D gene (5 bases). This CDR3 region has 15 residues. Germline V gives CDR1 SEHNR, CDR2 FQNEAQ (reference sequence). Trimming shortened V by 6 bases and J by 4 bases, and 16 bases separated the two germline ends. DNA for the CDR3: TGTGCCAGCAGGTCTACGGGGGGAGACGGAAACACCATATATTTT. Its translation: CASRSTGGDGNTIYF.

The rearrangement joins TRBV9 to TRBJ2-1, with D possibly matching TRBD1 (6 bases). Germline assignment: CDR1 SGDLS and CDR2 YYNGEE. Between the trimmed V and J ends, which lost 4 bases and 4 bases, there was a span of 18 bases. This CDR3 has 16 amino acids. The CDR3 bases are TGTGCCAGCAGCCCCCGACAGGTCTCCCATTACAATGAGCAGTTCTTC. Its protein product is CASSPRQVSHYNEQFF.